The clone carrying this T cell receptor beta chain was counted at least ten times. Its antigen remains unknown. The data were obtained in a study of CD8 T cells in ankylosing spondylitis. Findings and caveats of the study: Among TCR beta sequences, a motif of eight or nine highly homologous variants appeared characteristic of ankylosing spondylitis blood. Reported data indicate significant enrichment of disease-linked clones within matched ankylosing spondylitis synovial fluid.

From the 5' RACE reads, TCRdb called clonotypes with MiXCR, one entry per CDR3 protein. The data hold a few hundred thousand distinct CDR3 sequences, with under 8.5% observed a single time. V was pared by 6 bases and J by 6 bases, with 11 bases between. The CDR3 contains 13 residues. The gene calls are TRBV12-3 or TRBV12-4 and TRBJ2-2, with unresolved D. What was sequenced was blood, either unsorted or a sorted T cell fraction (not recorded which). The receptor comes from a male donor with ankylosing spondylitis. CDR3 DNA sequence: TGTGCCAGCAGGTACCACATGGCCGGGGAGCTGTTTTTT. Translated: CASRYHMAGELFF.